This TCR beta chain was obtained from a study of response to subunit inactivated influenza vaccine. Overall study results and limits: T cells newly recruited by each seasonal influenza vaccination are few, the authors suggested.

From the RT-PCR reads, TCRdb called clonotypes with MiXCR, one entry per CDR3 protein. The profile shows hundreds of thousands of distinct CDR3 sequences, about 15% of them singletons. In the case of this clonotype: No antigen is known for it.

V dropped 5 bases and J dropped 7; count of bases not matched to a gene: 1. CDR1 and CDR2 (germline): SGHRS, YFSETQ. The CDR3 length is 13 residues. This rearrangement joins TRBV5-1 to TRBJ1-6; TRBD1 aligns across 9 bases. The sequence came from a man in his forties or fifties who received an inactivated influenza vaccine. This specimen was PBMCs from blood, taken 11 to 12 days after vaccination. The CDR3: CASRGQGNSPLHF. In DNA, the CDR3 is TGCGCCAGCAGAGGACAGGGGAATTCACCCCTCCACTTT.